This TCR beta chain originates from a study of identical twins (dated by TCRdb to 2016 to 2017). About the full investigation: To test whether fetal clonotypes persist, this study deep-sequenced TCR alpha and beta repertoires from monozygotic twins, from unrelated adults of various ages, and from cord blood. Replicate twin experiments were performed at different times using different library preparation protocols to rule out contamination. Results and caveats for the whole study, not just this receptor: In beta out-of-frame sequences, excess twin sharing was weaker, because having fewer shared sequences lowered the signal-to-noise ratio. Because the same donors could not be followed over many years, the conclusions relied on cross-sectional statistical analysis. Fewer insertions were carried by abundant cord blood beta clonotypes, a similar but weaker trend appeared in young adult naive repertoires, and no such trend appeared in memory repertoires. Recombination models systematically underestimated out-of-frame TCR alpha sharing in monozygotic twins but agreed with sharing between unrelated individuals. Zero-insertion analyses could be partly confounded by invariant T cells such as MAIT and iNKT, though diverse VJ usage argued against such confounding for most clonotypes. Out-of-frame TCR alpha sequences shared between twins showed an excess of low generation-probability sequences compared with coincidental sharing between unrelated individuals.

Every donor in the study was a healthy Caucasian. The twin cohort consisted of three pairs of female monozygotic twins, all aged about 18 to 29 years. RNA for TCR libraries was isolated from peripheral blood mononuclear cells. This clonotype was found many times. The antigen it recognizes is unknown. No much larger clone exists at a distance of one base, and base qualities are not known. CDR1 SGHRS and CDR2 YFSETQ are derived from the germline V gene. Trimming removed 1 base from V and 8 bases from J, leaving 21 bases between the germline ends. CDR3 length: 16 amino acids, cysteine to phenylalanine. Left in the record is the CDR3 DNA by itself, 48 bases read in frame from the first base. The method was 5' RACE. The reads were generated on an Illumina HiSeq 2000. Template switching added a universal primer binding site, and the final cDNA carried a unique molecular identifier that allowed TCR cDNA molecules to be counted accurately. Specific primers in the conserved constant-segment region were used to synthesize first-strand cDNA for TCR alpha and beta chains. To control for contamination, every cDNA library carried two barcodes: a SMART-Mk sample barcode plus Illumina barcodes. Two successive PCR steps introduced TruSeq adapter sequences along with Illumina sample barcodes. TCR alpha and beta cDNA libraries were sequenced on the Illumina HiSeq platform with custom primers. On the study's bioinformatics: MiGEC was used to process raw reads and extract unique molecular identifiers, and MiXCR was used to find CDR3 positions. Recombination models were inferred per individual with the repgenHMM and IGoR tools using an EM algorithm. Shared clonotypes were analyzed with the tcR package in R, and sharing was normalized by the product of cloneset sizes. Out-of-frame nonproductive sequences were analyzed to study raw recombination free of thymic and clonal selection effects. TCRdb reprocessed the public reads (quality trimming at Q25 with fastp, clone calling with MiXCR) and kept in-frame beta chains. CDR3 protein sequences are deduplicated, and each keeps its most common genes and DNA. None of the V and J calls come from the authors' own analysis; TCRdb made them. A total of around 690,000 distinct CDR3 sequences appear in this sample, 21% of them only once. 4.3% of the sample belongs to the ten largest clones.

The same specimen was also included in a second study, on T cells expressing NK-cell markers. The second source states: In sorted CD3+CD56+NKG2C+, CD3+CD56+NKG2C- and CD3+CD56-NKG2C+ T-cell subsets from 7 to 9 donors, TCR beta-chain repertoires were profiled. Among the eight sequenced donors, seven were HCMV-seropositive and one was HCMV-seronegative. To restrict sorting to alphabetaTCR-expressing T cells, an anti-gammadeltaTCR antibody was added in several experiments. In over five donors, the dominant CD3+CD56+NKG2C+ clonotypes were found to rank among the top 10 CD8+ clonotypes and to make up roughly 1.0-7.0% of CD8+ T cells. Those dominant clonotypes were again the most abundant among CD3+CD56-NKG2C+ cells in a handful of donors, at about 28.3-65%. Whether the expanded NKG2C-expressing T cell clones were specific for HCMV antigens remained unclear. Randomly selected healthy volunteers, three men and five women, were used as the eight sequenced donors. HCMV serostatus was determined by detecting HCMV-specific IgG in serum with a commercial ELISA kit. For six donors, unsorted PBMC were also used to sequence bulk peripheral blood T-cell repertoires. MIGEC was used to demultiplex reads and group the reads by UMI, and MiTCR was used to assemble and quantify clonotypes. To exclude erroneous sequences, only TCR cDNA sequences supported by at least two reads were retained. The tcR package was used for downstream repertoire analysis, and clonotypes were matched across fractions by CDR3 nucleotide sequence plus V segment. VDJmatch was used to annotate antigen specificity against VDJdb, with one amino acid substitution in CDR3 permitted.

The sequencing sample was made of PBMCs. Recombination connected TRBV5-1 to TRBJ1-2, with no confident D gene call. The clonotype comes from a woman aged 18-29 years in good health. In nucleotide form, the sequence is TGCGCCAGCAGCTTGTTTGGCAGGCCCCTACGAACGGGCTACACCTTC. Translated, this is CASSLFGRPLRTGYTF.